This TCR beta chain was recorded in a study of T cell changes during pregnancy in multiple sclerosis. Profiled with immunoSEQ multiplex PCR; TCRdb holds only in-frame clones, not every one. The table lists approximately 80,000 clones, 93% of them singletons, with 0.65% to 0.95% in the top ten. J gave up 8 bases and V 6 bases, and 7 bases lay outside the gene matches. The CDR3 is made up of 14 amino acids. The germline V gene has CDR1 MNHEY and CDR2 SVGAGI. J is TRBJ1-4 and V is TRBV6-5; 9 nucleotides line up with TRBD1. Sequenced material: peripheral blood, taken in the second trimester of pregnancy. This receptor was identified in a female donor in good health, enrolled as a control in a pregnancy study. CDR3 residues: CASRVDRGNEKLFF. CDR3 bases: TGTGCCAGCAGGGTTGACAGGGGGAACGAAAAACTGTTTTTT.